This is a list of T cell receptor beta chains from one sample in a study of cytomegalovirus exposure and HLA in healthy donors. The protocol was immunoSEQ multiplex PCR, while the TCRdb copy is restricted to in-frame clones and leaves out a portion. The sample has 110,000 to 150,000 clones, 75% to 85% seen once. The specimen sequenced was PBMCs. The receptor source for this set is a man between 40 and 49 years old in good health and CMV-seronegative. CDR3s leave out the opening cysteine and the closing phenylalanine or tryptophan.

v_call	cdr3_length	j_call	cdr3_aa
TRBV11-2	13	TRBJ2-1	ASSFTSGGNNEQF
TRBV5-1	15	TRBJ1-4	ASSSAQVVGSSEKLF
TRBV4-3	16	TRBJ2-7	ASSQGPRDRVLGYEQY
TRBV7-9	13	TRBJ1-6	ASSPGGGANSPLH
TRBV5-4	11	TRBJ1-2	ASSPQGNYGYT
TRBV2	12	TRBJ2-7	ASSQDLGSYEQY
TRBV2	14	TRBJ2-3	AVREPIISSTDTQY
TRBV7-9	12	TRBJ1-2	ASSLGQGFYGYT
TRBV7-9	12	TRBJ1-5	ASSLAGGDQPQH
TRBV18	12	TRBJ2-7	ASSPIQGSYEQY
TRBV6-5	14	TRBJ2-7	ASSYSLMAYSYEQY
TRBV6-6	11	TRBJ2-1	ASMNGGAGEQF
TRBV4-3	14	TRBJ2-1	ASSRRGLAGGNEQF
TRBV5-1	11	TRBJ2-5	ASSTGVEETQY
TRBV5-6	14	TRBJ2-2	ASSLLLAGNTGELF
TRBV19	13	TRBJ1-1	ASSTRDRGVPEAF
TRBV6-5	12	TRBJ1-1	ASSEWAGQGQAF
TRBV7-9	13	TRBJ2-1	ASSREGRFYNEQF
TRBV28	14	TRBJ1-1	ASSSPGVLPNTEAF
TRBV4-2	16	TRBJ2-1	ASSQDLGVAGGYNEQF
TRBV25-1	10	TRBJ1-2	ASSEGAFGYT
TRBV30	11	TRBJ1-5	AGGGENNQPQH
TRBV7-3	14	TRBJ2-3	ASSLASGQSTDTQY
TRBV25-1	11	TRBJ1-1	ATPGGWGTEAF
TRBV28	12	TRBJ1-2	ASFRGGKSYGYT
TRBV7-9	14	TRBJ2-6	ASSGTASSGANVLT
TRBV5-1	13	TRBJ1-1	ASSLDLRQGVGAF
TRBV7-2	12	TRBJ2-7	ASSSGQGRYEQY
TRBV7-6	13	TRBJ1-2	ASSQEQGPGYGYT
TRBV7-9	12	TRBJ2-2	ASSSPTGAGELF
TRBV30	9	TRBJ1-3	ARTTGNTIY
TRBV5-5	12	TRBJ1-2	ASSPGTGNYGYT
TRBV5-1	13	TRBJ1-5	ASSLDSYSNQPQH
TRBV5-1	12	TRBJ1-1	ASSLQNMNTEAF
TRBV6-1	10	TRBJ1-2	ASRQTNYGYT
TRBV7-9	14	TRBJ2-5	ASSLGSGGAQETQY
TRBV14	13	TRBJ1-2	ASSQMSGNNYGYT
TRBV7-2	14	TRBJ2-2	ASRVSGRTNTGELF
TRBV27	11	TRBJ1-1	ASSATGGTEAF
TRBV1	12	TRBJ2-7	TSSQASSSYEQY
TRBV7-9	13	TRBJ1-5	ASSPGGGEVQPQH
TRBV4-1	14	TRBJ2-1	ASSQVGVSSYNEQF